These 13 T cell receptor beta chains were sequenced from one sample in a study of blood T cell repertoires in COVID-19. Profiled with immunoSEQ multiplex PCR; TCRdb holds only in-frame clones, not every one. Seen here are approximately 70,000 clones, around nine tenths observed once, and the top ten hold roughly 6.5%. Sequencing used peripheral blood. All receptors come from a man in his forties or fifties with active COVID-19.

The chain carries TRBV7-2 and TRBJ2-3; weak D call: TRBD2 (7 bases). Trimming took off 3 bases at V and 2 bases at J, with 15 bases between the two ends. CDR3 length: 16 residues. The germline CDR1 and CDR2 sequences are SGHTA and FQGNSA. The CDR3 sequence: CASSFLGGGFTDTQYF. The CDR3 DNA sequence: TGTGCCAGCAGCTTTTTAGGGGGGGGCTTCACAGATACGCAGTATTTT.

The V gene is TRBV5-4, the J gene TRBJ2-1; D gene ambiguous. The CDR3 has 12 residues. V was clipped by 4 bases and J by 3 bases, with 5 bases between them. Germline-derived CDR1 and CDR2 are SGHNT and YYREEE (reference sequence). The CDR3 here is CASSVDYNEQFF. CDR3 sequence (DNA): TGTGCCAGCAGCGTAGACTACAATGAGCAGTTCTTC.

V usage is TRBV27 and J usage is TRBJ2-5; D gene ambiguous. Germline V CDR1 and CDR2: MNHEY, SMNVEV (reference sequence). The V and J ends lost 4 bases and 2 bases respectively, with 11 bases between them. The length of the CDR3 is 14 residues. CDR3 residues: CASSSTTAQETQYF. The CDR3 DNA sequence: TGTGCCAGCAGTTCGACCACAGCACAAGAGACCCAGTACTTC.

V and J are TRBV14 and TRBJ2-1; 8 positions agree with TRBD2. Germline-derived CDR1 and CDR2 are SGHDN and FVKESK. Unmatched junction bases numbered 10, after V lost 3 bases and J lost 6 bases. This CDR3 contains 16 residues. In DNA form, the CDR3 reads TGTGCCAGCAGCCAGATTAGCGGGGCGCTTACCAATGAGCAGTTCTTC. Translated: CASSQISGALTNEQFF.

The chain couples TRBV7-9 to TRBJ2-2; D gene uncertain. This CDR3 comprises 16 residues. V was clipped by 2 bases and J by 0 bases, with 10 bases between them. Germline assignment: CDR1 SEHNR and CDR2 FQNEAQ (reference sequence). As DNA, the CDR3 is TGTGCCAGCAGCTTACCCCCAGGCGCGAACACCGGGGAGCTGTTTTTT. It yields the protein CASSLPPGANTGELFF.

V and J are TRBV2 and TRBJ2-1, with D uncertain. The V gene lost 3 bases and the J gene lost 0 bases, with 15 bases spanning the gap. The CDR3 covers 17 residues. Germline V gene data show CDR1 as SNHLY and CDR2 as FYNNEI. CDR3 residues: CASSDPPTVSSYNEQFF. Written as DNA, the CDR3 is TGTGCCAGCAGTGATCCTCCGACTGTGAGCTCCTACAATGAGCAGTTCTTC.

The V and J genes are TRBV6-2 or TRBV6-3 and TRBJ1-2; the D gene is possibly TRBD1 (6 bases). The ends were cut back, 6 bases at V and 6 bases at J, with 17 bases in the middle. The CDR3 is 14 residues long. Germline CDR1 and CDR2: MNHEY and SVGEGT. The DNA for the CDR3 is TGTGCCAGCAGCTCACAAGGGACAAGGGATGGCTACACCTTC. Its translation is CASSSQGTRDGYTF.

This clone occurred a few times. The V and J genes are TRBV19 and TRBJ2-7, with D possibly TRBD1 on 6 matching bases. The V gene lost 4 bases and the J gene lost 3 bases, with 10 bases spanning the gap. The length of the CDR3 is 13 residues. Germline V gene sequence: CDR1 LNHDA, CDR2 SQIVND (reference sequence). DNA of the CDR3: TGTGCCAGTAGTACCGGGACACGCTACGAGCAGTACTTC. Translation gives CASSTGTRYEQYF.

The genes are TRBV28 and TRBJ2-7; TRBD2 is a possible D gene (5 bases). Trimming removed 8 bases at V and 6 bases at J, with 17 bases between. Looked up from germline, CDR1 is MDHEN and CDR2 is SYDVKM. The CDR3 totals 13 residues. The CDR3 protein is CASQRPGWVEQYF. Here the CDR3 DNA reads TGTGCCAGCCAGCGGCCGGGATGGGTCGAGCAGTACTTC.

This chain joins TRBV29-1 and TRBJ2-5, with D possibly TRBD1 on 6 matching bases. The CDR3 loop spans 13 amino acids. Germline lookup yields CDR1 SQVTM and CDR2 ANQGSEA. The V end was cut by 3 bases, the J end by 10 bases, with 18 bases between. The CDR3 nucleotides are TGCAGCGTTGAGTCCCAGGGGATAAGGAGCCAGTACTTC. As protein: CSVESQGIRSQYF.

The chain is built from TRBV6-5 and TRBJ2-2, with D perhaps matching TRBD1 (5 bases). CDR1 is MNHEY and CDR2 is SVGAGI in the germline V gene. V was clipped by 6 bases and J by 5 bases, with 7 bases between them. The CDR3 has 12 residues. The CDR3 sequence is CASRQETGELFF. In DNA, the CDR3 is TGTGCCAGCAGACAGGAGACCGGGGAGCTGTTTTTT.

In the case of this clone: The same CDR3 arises from other DNA sequences in this sample as well. The chain is built from TRBV5-1 and TRBJ2-3, with 8 bases aligning to TRBD2. The V segment lost 2 bases and the J segment 3 bases; nucleotides outside the gene matches: 5. The CDR3 spans 15 residues. Germline V CDR1 and CDR2: SGHRS, YFSETQ. The DNA for the CDR3 is TGCGCCAGCAGCTTTACAAGCGGGAGAACAGATACGCAGTATTTT. This codes for CASSFTSGRTDTQYF.

This chain links TRBV28 with TRBJ1-4, with D perhaps matching TRBD1 (5 bases). This CDR3 contains 12 residues. V shed 8 bases and J shed 5 bases, with 9 bases lying between them. Germline lookup yields CDR1 MDHEN and CDR2 SYDVKM. The DNA of the CDR3 is TGTGCCAGCGGGGGGGGGAATGAAAAACTGTTTTTT. Residues: CASGGGNEKLFF.